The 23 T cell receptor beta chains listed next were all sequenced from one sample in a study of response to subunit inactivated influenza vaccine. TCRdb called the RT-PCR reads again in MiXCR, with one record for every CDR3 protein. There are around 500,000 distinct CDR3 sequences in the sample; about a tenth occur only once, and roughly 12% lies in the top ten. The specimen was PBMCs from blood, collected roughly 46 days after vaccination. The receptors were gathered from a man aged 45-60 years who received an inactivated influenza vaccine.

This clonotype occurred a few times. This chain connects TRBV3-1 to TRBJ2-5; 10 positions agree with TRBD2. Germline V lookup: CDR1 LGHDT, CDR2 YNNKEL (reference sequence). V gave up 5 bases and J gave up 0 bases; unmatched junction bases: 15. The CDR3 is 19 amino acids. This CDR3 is CASSDHASRLAGYQETQYF. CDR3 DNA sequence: TGTGCCAGCAGCGATCACGCTAGTCGACTAGCGGGTTACCAAGAGACCCAGTACTTC.

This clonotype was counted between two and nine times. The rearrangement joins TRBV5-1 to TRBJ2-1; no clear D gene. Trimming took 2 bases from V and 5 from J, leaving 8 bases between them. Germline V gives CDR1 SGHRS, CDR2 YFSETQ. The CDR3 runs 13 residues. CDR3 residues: CASSLDINNEQFF. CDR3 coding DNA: TGCGCCAGCAGCTTAGACATTAACAATGAGCAGTTCTTC.

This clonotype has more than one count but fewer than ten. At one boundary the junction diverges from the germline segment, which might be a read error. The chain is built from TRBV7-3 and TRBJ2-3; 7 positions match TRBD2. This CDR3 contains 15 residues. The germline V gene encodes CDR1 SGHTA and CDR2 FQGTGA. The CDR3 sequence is CASSLRGGSRDTQYF. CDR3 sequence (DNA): TGTGCCAGCAGCTTACGTGGCGGGAGCAGAGATACGCAGTATTTT.

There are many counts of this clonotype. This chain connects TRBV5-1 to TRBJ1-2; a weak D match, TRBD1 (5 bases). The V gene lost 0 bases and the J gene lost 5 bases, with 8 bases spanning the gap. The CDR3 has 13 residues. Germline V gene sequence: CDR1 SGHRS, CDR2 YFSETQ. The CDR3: CASSLAQGYGYTF. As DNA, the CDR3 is TGCGCCAGCAGCTTGGCCCAGGGTTATGGCTACACCTTC.

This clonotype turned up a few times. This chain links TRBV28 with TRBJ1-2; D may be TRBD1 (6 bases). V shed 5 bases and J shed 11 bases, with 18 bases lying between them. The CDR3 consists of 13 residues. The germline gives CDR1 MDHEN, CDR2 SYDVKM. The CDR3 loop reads CASSPPRTEGYTF. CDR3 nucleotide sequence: TGTGCCAGCAGTCCCCCCCGGACAGAAGGGTACACCTTC.

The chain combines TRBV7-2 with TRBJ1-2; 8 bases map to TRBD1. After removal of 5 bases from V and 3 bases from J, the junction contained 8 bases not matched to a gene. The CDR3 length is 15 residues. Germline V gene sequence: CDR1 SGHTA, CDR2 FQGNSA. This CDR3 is CASSGGTGSYYGYTF. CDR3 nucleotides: TGTGCCAGCAGCGGCGGGACAGGATCATACTATGGCTACACCTTC.

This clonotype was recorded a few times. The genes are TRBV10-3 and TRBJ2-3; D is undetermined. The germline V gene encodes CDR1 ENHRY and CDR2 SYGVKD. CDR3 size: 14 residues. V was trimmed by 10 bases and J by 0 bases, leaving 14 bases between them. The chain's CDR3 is CATASTPSTDTQYF. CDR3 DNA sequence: TGTGCCACCGCGAGTACCCCAAGCACAGATACGCAGTATTTT.

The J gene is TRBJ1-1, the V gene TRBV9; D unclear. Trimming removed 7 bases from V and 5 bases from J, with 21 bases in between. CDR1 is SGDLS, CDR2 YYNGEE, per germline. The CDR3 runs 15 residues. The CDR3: CASSLGQVGRTEAFF. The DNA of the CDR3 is TGTGCCAGCTCCCTCGGGCAAGTAGGTAGGACTGAAGCTTTCTTT. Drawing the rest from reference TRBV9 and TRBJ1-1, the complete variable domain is DSGVTQTPKHLITATGQRVTLRCSPRSGDLSVYWYQQSLDQGLQFLIQYYNGEERAKGNILERFSAQQFPDLHSELNLSSLELGDSALYFCASSLGQVGRTEAFFGQGTRLTVV.

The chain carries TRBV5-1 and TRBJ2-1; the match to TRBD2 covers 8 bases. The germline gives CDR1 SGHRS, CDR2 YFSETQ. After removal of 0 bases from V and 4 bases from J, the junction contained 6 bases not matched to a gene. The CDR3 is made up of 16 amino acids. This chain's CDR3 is CASSLVGSGDYNEQFF. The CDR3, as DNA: TGCGCCAGCAGCTTGGTTGGTAGCGGGGATTACAATGAGCAGTTCTTC.

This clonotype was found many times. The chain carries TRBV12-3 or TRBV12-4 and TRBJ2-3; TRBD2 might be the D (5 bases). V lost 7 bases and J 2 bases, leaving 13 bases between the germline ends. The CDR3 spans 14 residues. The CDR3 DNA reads TGTGCCAGCAAGACGACTACCACCACAGATACGCAGTATTTT. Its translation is CASKTTTTTDTQYF.

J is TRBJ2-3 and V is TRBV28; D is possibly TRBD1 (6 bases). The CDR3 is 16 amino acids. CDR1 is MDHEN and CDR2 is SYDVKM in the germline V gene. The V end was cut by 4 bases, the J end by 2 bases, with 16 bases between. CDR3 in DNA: TGTGCCAGCAGTTCCGAGGACAGTATCTACACAGATACGCAGTATTTT. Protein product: CASSSEDSIYTDTQYF.

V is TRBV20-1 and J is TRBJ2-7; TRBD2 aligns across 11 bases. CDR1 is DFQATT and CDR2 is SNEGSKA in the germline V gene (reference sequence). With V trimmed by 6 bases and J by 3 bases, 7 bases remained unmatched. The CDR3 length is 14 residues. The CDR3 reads CSANRLAGHYEQYF. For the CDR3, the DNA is TGCAGTGCAAATCGACTAGCGGGGCACTACGAGCAGTACTTC.

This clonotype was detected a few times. CDR3 DNA sequence: TGTGCCAGCAGTTACTCGTCCAGGAACACCGGGGAGCTGTTTTTT. Protein: CASSYSSRNTGELFF. The chain employs TRBV6-5 and TRBJ2-2; D call uncertain. This CDR3 contains 15 residues. CDR1 is MNHEY and CDR2 is SVGAGI in the germline V gene. V was pared by 0 bases and J by 1 base, with 6 bases between.

CDR3 amino acids: CASSLHGDQETQYF. The CDR3 nucleotides are TGCGCCAGCAGCTTGCACGGGGATCAAGAGACCCAGTACTTC. V gene TRBV5-1 combines with J gene TRBJ2-5; a possible D gene is TRBD2 (5 bases). Germline-derived CDR1 and CDR2 are SGHRS and YFSETQ. The length of the CDR3 is 14 residues. V shed 1 base and J shed 2 bases, with 9 bases lying between them.

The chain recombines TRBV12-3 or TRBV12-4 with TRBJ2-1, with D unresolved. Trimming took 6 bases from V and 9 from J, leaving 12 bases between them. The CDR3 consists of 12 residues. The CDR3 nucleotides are TGTGCCAGCAGCCCCATAGTTGTTGAGCAGTTCTTC. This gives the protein CASSPIVVEQFF.

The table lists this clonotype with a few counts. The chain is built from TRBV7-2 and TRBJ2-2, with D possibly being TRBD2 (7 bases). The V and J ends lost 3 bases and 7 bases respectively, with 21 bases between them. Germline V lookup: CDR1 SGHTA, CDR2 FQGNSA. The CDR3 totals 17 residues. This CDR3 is CASSFSGGGSRGGELFF. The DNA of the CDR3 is TGTGCCAGCAGCTTCAGTGGCGGGGGCTCGAGGGGCGGGGAGCTGTTTTTT.

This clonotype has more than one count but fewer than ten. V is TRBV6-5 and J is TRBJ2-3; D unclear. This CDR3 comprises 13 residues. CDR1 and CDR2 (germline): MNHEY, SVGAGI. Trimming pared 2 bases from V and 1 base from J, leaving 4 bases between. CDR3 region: CASSYGGTDTQYF. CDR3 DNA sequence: TGTGCCAGCAGTTACGGGGGCACAGATACGCAGTATTTT.

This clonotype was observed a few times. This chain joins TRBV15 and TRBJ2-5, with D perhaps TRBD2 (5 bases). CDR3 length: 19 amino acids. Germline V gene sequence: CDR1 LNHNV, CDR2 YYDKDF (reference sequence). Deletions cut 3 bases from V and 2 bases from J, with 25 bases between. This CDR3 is CATSRVSWRAEGPQETQYF. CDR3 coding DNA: TGTGCCACCAGCAGGGTTAGTTGGCGGGCGGAAGGTCCTCAAGAGACCCAGTACTTC. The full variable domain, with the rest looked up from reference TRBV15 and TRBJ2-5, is DAMVIQNPRYQVTQFGKPVTLSCSQTLNHNVMYWYQQKSSQAPKLLFHYYDKDFNNEADTPDNFQSRRPNTSFCFLDIRSPGLGDTAMYLCATSRVSWRAEGPQETQYFGPGTRLLVL.

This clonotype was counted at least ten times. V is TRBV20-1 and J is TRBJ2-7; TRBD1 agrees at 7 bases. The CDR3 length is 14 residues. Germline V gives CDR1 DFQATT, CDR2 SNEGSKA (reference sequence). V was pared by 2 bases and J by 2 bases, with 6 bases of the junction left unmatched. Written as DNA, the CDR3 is TGCAGTGCTAGATCCGGGACAGCGGCCTACGAGCAGTACTTC. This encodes CSARSGTAAYEQYF.

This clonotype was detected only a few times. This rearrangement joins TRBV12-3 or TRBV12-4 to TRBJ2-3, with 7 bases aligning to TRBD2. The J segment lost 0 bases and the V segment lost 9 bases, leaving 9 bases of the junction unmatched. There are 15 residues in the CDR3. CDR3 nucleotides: TGTGCCAGTTATCCCTGGCGGGGGAGCACAGATACGCAGTATTTT. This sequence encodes CASYPWRGSTDTQYF.

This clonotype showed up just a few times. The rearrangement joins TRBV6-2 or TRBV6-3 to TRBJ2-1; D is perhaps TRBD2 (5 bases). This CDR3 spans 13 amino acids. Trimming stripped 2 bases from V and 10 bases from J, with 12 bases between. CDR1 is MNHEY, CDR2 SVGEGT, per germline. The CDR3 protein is CASSYGLVREQFF. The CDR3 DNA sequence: TGTGCCAGCAGTTACGGACTGGTCCGAGAGCAGTTCTTC.

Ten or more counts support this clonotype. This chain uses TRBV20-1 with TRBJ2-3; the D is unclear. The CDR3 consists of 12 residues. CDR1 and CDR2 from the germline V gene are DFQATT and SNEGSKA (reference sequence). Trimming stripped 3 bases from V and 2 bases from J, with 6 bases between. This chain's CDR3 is CSARTDTDTQYF. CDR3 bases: TGCAGTGCTAGGACCGACACAGATACGCAGTATTTT.

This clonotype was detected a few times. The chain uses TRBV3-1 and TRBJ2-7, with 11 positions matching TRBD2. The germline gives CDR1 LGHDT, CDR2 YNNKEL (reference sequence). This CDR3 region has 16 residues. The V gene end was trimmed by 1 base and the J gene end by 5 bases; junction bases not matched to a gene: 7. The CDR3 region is CASSQAPILAGDEQYF. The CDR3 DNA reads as TGTGCCAGCAGCCAAGCTCCTATACTAGCGGGAGACGAGCAGTACTTC.